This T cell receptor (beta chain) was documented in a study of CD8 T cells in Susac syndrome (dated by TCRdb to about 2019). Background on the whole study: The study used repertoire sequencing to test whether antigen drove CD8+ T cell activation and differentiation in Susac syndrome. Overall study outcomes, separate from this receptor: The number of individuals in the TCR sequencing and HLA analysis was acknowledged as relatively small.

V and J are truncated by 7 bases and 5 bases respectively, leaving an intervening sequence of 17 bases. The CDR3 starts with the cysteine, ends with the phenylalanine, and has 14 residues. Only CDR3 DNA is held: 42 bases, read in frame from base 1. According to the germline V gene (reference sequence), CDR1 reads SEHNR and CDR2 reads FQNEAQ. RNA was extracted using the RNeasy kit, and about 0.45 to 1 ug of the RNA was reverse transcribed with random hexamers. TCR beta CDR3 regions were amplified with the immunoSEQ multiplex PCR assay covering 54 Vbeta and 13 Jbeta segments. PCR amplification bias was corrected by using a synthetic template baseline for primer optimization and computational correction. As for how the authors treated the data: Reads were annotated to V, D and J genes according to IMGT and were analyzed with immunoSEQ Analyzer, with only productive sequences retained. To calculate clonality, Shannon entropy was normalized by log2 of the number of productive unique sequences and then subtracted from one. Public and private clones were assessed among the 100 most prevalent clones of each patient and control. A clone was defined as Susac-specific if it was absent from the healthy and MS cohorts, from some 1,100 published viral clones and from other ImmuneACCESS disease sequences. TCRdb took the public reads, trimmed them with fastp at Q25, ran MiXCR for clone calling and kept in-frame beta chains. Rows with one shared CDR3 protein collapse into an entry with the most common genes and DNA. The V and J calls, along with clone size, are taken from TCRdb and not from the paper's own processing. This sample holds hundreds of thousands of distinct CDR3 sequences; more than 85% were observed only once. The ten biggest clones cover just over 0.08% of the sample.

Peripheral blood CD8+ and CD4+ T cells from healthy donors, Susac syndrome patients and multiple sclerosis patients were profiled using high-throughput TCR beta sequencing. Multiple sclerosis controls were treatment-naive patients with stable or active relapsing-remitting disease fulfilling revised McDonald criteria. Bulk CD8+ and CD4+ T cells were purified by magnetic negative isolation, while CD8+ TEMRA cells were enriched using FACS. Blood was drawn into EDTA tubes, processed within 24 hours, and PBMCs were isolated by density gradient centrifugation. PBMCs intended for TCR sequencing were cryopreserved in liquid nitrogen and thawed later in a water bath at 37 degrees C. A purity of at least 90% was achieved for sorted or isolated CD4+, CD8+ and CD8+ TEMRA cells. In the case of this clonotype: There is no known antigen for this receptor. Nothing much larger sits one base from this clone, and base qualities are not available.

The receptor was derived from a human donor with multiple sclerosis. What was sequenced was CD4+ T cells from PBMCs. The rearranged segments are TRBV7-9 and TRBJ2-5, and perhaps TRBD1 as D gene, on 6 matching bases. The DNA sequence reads TGTGCCAGCACCGATGGGGGCCTAAGGGAGACCCAGTACTTC. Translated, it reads CASTDGGLRETQYF.